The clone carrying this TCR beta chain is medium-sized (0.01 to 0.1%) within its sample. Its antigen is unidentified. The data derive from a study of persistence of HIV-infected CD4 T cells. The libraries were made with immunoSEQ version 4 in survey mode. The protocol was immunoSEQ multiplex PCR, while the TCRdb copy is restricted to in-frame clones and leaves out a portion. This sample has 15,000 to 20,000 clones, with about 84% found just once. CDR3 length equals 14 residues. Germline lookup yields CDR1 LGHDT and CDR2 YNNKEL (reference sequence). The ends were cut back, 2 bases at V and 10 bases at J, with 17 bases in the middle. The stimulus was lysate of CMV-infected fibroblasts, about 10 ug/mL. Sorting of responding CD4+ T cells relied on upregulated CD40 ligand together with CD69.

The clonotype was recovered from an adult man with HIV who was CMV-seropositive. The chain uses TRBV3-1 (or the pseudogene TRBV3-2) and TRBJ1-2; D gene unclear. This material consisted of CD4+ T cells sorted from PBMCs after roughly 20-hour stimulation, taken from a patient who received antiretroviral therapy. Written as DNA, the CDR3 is TGTGCCAGCAGCCAATTGACGGGAGGGAGAGACTACACCTTC. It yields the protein CASSQLTGGRDYTF.